The rows below give T cell receptor beta chains drawn from one sample of a study of T cells in Graves' hyperthyroidism and ophthalmopathy. Each CDR3 protein gets one entry after TCRdb re-called the multiplex PCR reads with MiXCR. Of a few hundred thousand distinct CDR3 sequences in the sample, roughly 13% were seen once. The sequenced sample consisted of blood. Receptors originate from a woman aged 40 to 50 with Graves' ophthalmopathy. CDR3s include the opening cysteine and the closing phenylalanine or tryptophan. A D gene is named only where the DNA matches it firmly. Rows give clone size only sometimes, using once, few, many, or a class for an expanded clone.

.	TRBV5-1	.	TRBJ2-7	TGCGCCAGCAGCTTGGGACATTCGGACTGCTACGAGCAGTACTTC	CASSLGHSDCYEQYF
few	TRBV20-1	.	TRBJ2-5	TGCAGTGCCTTAGCTAGGGGGGAACCGATCCAACAAGAGACCCAGTACTTC	CSALARGEPIQQETQYF
few	TRBV7-9	TRBD2	TRBJ2-1	TGTGCCAGCAGCTGGGGACTAGCGGGGAACAATGAGCAGTTCTTC	CASSWGLAGNNEQFF
.	TRBV19	TRBD1	TRBJ1-1	TGTGCCAGTAGTATAGGAGGGGACAGGGCTGAAGCTTTCTTT	CASSIGGDRAEAFF
.	TRBV27	TRBD1	TRBJ2-7	TGTGCCAGCAGGCAGGGGGCCTCGGGGGAGCTCTCCTACGAGCAGTACTTC	CASRQGASGELSYEQYF
many	TRBV7-2	.	TRBJ2-7	TGTGCCAGCAGCTTATGGAGGGAGGCCTACGAGCAGTACTTC	CASSLWREAYEQYF
many	TRBV19	TRBD1	TRBJ2-5	TGTGCCAGTAGTATGGGACAGGGATTTCAAGAGACCCAGTACTTC	CASSMGQGFQETQYF
many	TRBV3-1	.	TRBJ2-7	TGTGCCAGCAGCCAAGACACCTCCTACGAGCAGTACTTC	CASSQDTSYEQYF
many	TRBV20-1	TRBD1	TRBJ1-1	TGCAGTGCTAGAGATCGGGACAGGGGTTCTCCTGAAGCTTTCTTT	CSARDRDRGSPEAFF
many	TRBV28	TRBD1	TRBJ1-6	TGTGCCAGCAGCCGCTTTGAGACAGGGGGAATCTATTCACCCCTCCACTTT	CASSRFETGGIYSPLHF
few	TRBV5-6	.	TRBJ1-1	TGTGCCAGCAGCTTCTTGGACCTCGGGAACACTGAAGCTTTCTTT	CASSFLDLGNTEAFF
many	TRBV20-1	.	TRBJ2-1	TGCAGTGCTAAGATGCGGAACCGGACGGAAATCTACAATGAGCAGTTCTTC	CSAKMRNRTEIYNEQFF
.	TRBV5-1	TRBD1	TRBJ1-2	TGCGCCAGCAGCTTGGGACCACCGGGACAGGGCTATGGCTACACCTTC	CASSLGPPGQGYGYTF
.	TRBV20-1	TRBD2	TRBJ2-1	TGCAGTGCTAGAGATTGGCGGGTGGGGACTAGCTCCTACAATGAGCAGTTCTTC	CSARDWRVGTSSYNEQFF
many	TRBV28	.	TRBJ2-1	TGTGCCAGCAGTCGGGAGCGGTACAATGAGCAGTTCTTC	CASSRERYNEQFF
many	TRBV19	.	TRBJ1-1	TGTGCCAGTAGTAGCCTCTACACGGACACTGAAGCTTTCTTT	CASSSLYTDTEAFF
many	TRBV12-3/TRBV12-4	.	TRBJ2-1	TGTGCCAGCAGGAGAGACAGGAAGCTTTACAATGAGCAGTTCTTC	CASRRDRKLYNEQFF
.	TRBV20-1	.	TRBJ2-7	TGCAGTGCCGTAGACAGGTATGCCTACGAGCAGTACTTC	CSAVDRYAYEQYF
.	TRBV11-2	.	TRBJ1-6	TGTGCCAGCAGCCCGGGGGCCATTAATTCACCCCTCCACTTT	CASSPGAINSPLHF
.	TRBV6-2/TRBV6-3	.	TRBJ2-1	TGTGCCACCGTAGCCCCTGGGAGTGAGCAGTTCTTC	CATVAPGSEQFF
many	TRBV10-3	.	TRBJ2-7	TGTGCCATCAGTGTGGTGGGGGGACAAGGACCCTGGAGCTCCTACGAGCAGTACTTC	CAISVVGGQGPWSSYEQYF
.	TRBV5-4	TRBD2	TRBJ2-7	TGTGCCAGCAGCTTGGGCGGGAGCGTCACCTCCTACGAGCAGTACTTC	CASSLGGSVTSYEQYF
few	TRBV4-2	.	TRBJ1-5	TGTGCCAGCAGCCATCAGGATACCAGCGATCAGCCCCAGCATTTT	CASSHQDTSDQPQHF
many	TRBV2	TRBD1	TRBJ2-7	TGTGCCAGCAGTGAAGCGCCGGGACAGGGTATATACGAGCAGTACTTC	CASSEAPGQGIYEQYF
.	TRBV11-2	.	TRBJ1-1	TGTGCCAGCAGCTTAGTTGGAAGCGCTGCGCTCTTT	CASSLVGSAALF
many	TRBV25-1	.	TRBJ2-3	TGTGCCAGCAGCCGATCAGGGTCGGGTACAGCAGATACGCAGTATTTT	CASSRSGSGTADTQYF
many	TRBV20-1	.	TRBJ2-1	TGCAGTGCCATAATAGGCGGGAAGAATGAGCAGTTCTTC	CSAIIGGKNEQFF
once	TRBV18	.	TRBJ1-5	TGTGCCAGCTCACCGAACCGGGCCCAGAATCAGCCCCAGCATTTT	CASSPNRAQNQPQHF
.	TRBV19	TRBD1	TRBJ1-5	TGTGCCAGTAGTGATTGGGGGACAGGGAGGAATCAGCCCCAGCATTTT	CASSDWGTGRNQPQHF
.	TRBV24-1	TRBD1	TRBJ2-5	TGTGCCACCAGTGATTCGGGACAGGGATACCAAGAGACCCAGTACTTC	CATSDSGQGYQETQYF
many	TRBV18	TRBD2	TRBJ2-7	TGTGCCAGCTCGCGGGTTGGGAGGGCCGCCTACGAGCAGTACTTC	CASSRVGRAAYEQYF
many	TRBV6-5	.	TRBJ1-2	TGTGCCAGCAGTTACCTGCTTTGGGATGGCTACACCTTC	CASSYLLWDGYTF
few	TRBV3-1	.	TRBJ1-5	TGTGCCAGCAGCCAAGGTAGGGGGAGAGAGCAGCCCCAGCATTTT	CASSQGRGREQPQHF
many	TRBV2	.	TRBJ1-2	TGTGCCAGCAGTGACGGGCCAGTTGGCTACACCTTC	CASSDGPVGYTF
many	TRBV11-2	TRBD2	TRBJ2-2	TGTGCCAGCAGCCCACTAGCGGGAGGGACCGGGGAGCTGTTTTTT	CASSPLAGGTGELFF
.	TRBV7-8	.	TRBJ2-1	TGTGCCAGCAGCTGGGACCCGGGAAACAATGAGCAGTTCTTC	CASSWDPGNNEQFF
.	TRBV5-6	TRBD1	TRBJ1-2	TGTGCCAGCAGCTTTGGACAGGGAATGAGGAACACCTTC	CASSFGQGMRNTF
few	TRBV20-1	.	TRBJ2-3	TGCAGTGCTATATATACAGATACGCAGTATTTT	CSAIYTDTQYF
many	TRBV2	.	TRBJ1-1	TGTGCCAGCAGTGTCTACACTGAAGCTTTCTTT	CASSVYTEAFF
many	TRBV11-2	.	TRBJ2-7	TGTGCCAGCAGCCTAGGATCCTACGAGCAGTACTTC	CASSLGSYEQYF
many	TRBV7-9	TRBD2	TRBJ2-1	TGTGCCAGCAGCTCCATTATAGCGGGGGGGTACAATGAGCAGTTCTTC	CASSSIIAGGYNEQFF
many	TRBV6-1	TRBD1	TRBJ2-7	TGTGCCAGCGTATCAGGGGGAATAGGGTCCTACGAGCAGTACTTC	CASVSGGIGSYEQYF
.	TRBV28	.	TRBJ2-2	TGTGCCAGCAGTTTATATGGGAACACCGGGGAGCTGTTTTTT	CASSLYGNTGELFF
many	TRBV13	TRBD1	TRBJ1-2	TGTGCCAGCAGCCAACCGGGACAGGGGGCGATGGCACCCTTC	CASSQPGQGAMAPF
many	TRBV7-9	.	TRBJ2-7	TGTGCCAGCAGCCAGGCCATTATCAACTCCTACGAGCAGTACTTC	CASSQAIINSYEQYF
many	TRBV12-3/TRBV12-4	TRBD1	TRBJ1-2	TGTGCCAGCACCACCCGGACAGGGGCCTCGATCATGAACTATGGCTACACCTTC	CASTTRTGASIMNYGYTF
.	TRBV19	TRBD2	TRBJ2-1	TGTGCCAGTAGTATGCTAGCGGCAAAGCACAATGAGCAGTTCTTC	CASSMLAAKHNEQFF
many	TRBV2	.	TRBJ1-5	TGTGCCAGCAGCTCCACCGACGGGGGGGCCAAACAGCCCCAGCATTTT	CASSSTDGGAKQPQHF
many	TRBV7-2	.	TRBJ2-1	TGTGCCAGCAGCTTAGATGGCAGGGCGGATGAGCAGTTCTTC	CASSLDGRADEQFF
.	TRBV7-9	.	TRBJ1-1	TGTGCCAGCAGACAACAATTTACTCGCAAGCGGGGGATGAACACTGAAGCTTTCTTT	CASRQQFTRKRGMNTEAFF
many	TRBV20-1	TRBD1	TRBJ1-5	TGCAGTGCTAGAGCTCAGGGGGTTGGCAATCAGCCCCAGCATTTT	CSARAQGVGNQPQHF
.	TRBV20-1	TRBD1	TRBJ2-2	TGCAGTGCTATCCGGGACAGGGGGACCGGGGAGCTGTTTTTT	CSAIRDRGTGELFF
many	TRBV11-2	.	TRBJ2-7	TGTGCCAGCAGCCAGGGCCCTGGCTACGAGCAGTACTTC	CASSQGPGYEQYF
.	TRBV25-1	.	TRBJ2-3	TGTGCCAGCAGTGGTACAGTGCCTACGCAGTATTTT	CASSGTVPTQYF
many	TRBV7-2	.	TRBJ1-1	TGTGCCAGCAGCCCCCCTCGGGGGGCGAACACTGAAGCTTTCTTT	CASSPPRGANTEAFF
.	TRBV5-1	.	TRBJ1-3	TGCGCCAGCAGCTTGGGTTCCGTCTCTGGAAACACCATATATTTT	CASSLGSVSGNTIYF
many	TRBV12-3/TRBV12-4	TRBD1	TRBJ1-5	TGTGCCAGCAGTTTATTCGGACAGGGTGGTCAGCCCCAGCATTTT	CASSLFGQGGQPQHF
many	TRBV24-1	.	TRBJ1-1	TGTGCCACCAGTGATTACCGGGACACTGAAGCTTTCTTT	CATSDYRDTEAFF
many	TRBV28	TRBD1	TRBJ2-7	TGTGCCAGCAGTCTACAGGGGAACGAGCAGTACTTC	CASSLQGNEQYF
many	TRBV6-2/TRBV6-3	TRBD1	TRBJ1-5	TGTGCCAGCAGGAGACAGGGGGCAAGTCAGCCCCAGCATTTT	CASRRQGASQPQHF